Shown below are 21 T cell receptor beta chains from a single sample sequenced in a study of cytomegalovirus exposure and HLA in healthy donors. PCR was performed using 60 Vbeta and 13 Jbeta primers. The data were produced by immunoSEQ multiplex PCR, yet TCRdb's version contains in-frame clones alone and is incomplete. The table includes 150,000 to 200,000 clones, around four fifths detected once. Sequencing used PBMCs. These receptors originate from a woman aged 25-40 years in good health and CMV-seropositive.

This chain connects TRBV4-1 to TRBJ1-2; 8 nucleotides line up with TRBD1. With 4 bases clipped from V and 3 bases from J, the junction kept 13 bases outside the gene matches. Looked up from germline, CDR1 is MGHRA and CDR2 is YSYEKL. There are 17 residues in the CDR3. CDR3 bases: TGCGCCAGCAGCCTCGGACAGGGAGGGGGGTATCACTATGGCTACACCTTC. This codes for CASSLGQGGGYHYGYTF.

The rearrangement joins TRBV5-4 to TRBJ2-3, with 8 bases that match TRBD2. The CDR3 runs 16 residues. V was clipped by 0 bases and J by 4 bases; unmatched bases: 7. The germline V gene encodes CDR1 SGHNT and CDR2 YYREEE (reference sequence). CDR3 sequence (DNA): TGTGCCAGCAGCTTGGTTGGAGCGGGAGTGGCAGATACGCAGTATTTT. This encodes CASSLVGAGVADTQYF.

V gene TRBV19 combines with J gene TRBJ2-7, with 10 bases aligning to TRBD1. The CDR3 totals 13 residues. Germline V CDR1 and CDR2: LNHDA, SQIVND (reference sequence). V lost 6 bases, J lost 5 bases, and 4 bases stayed unmatched. For the CDR3, the DNA is TGTGCCAGTAGGGGGACAGGGGTCCACGAGCAGTACTTC. As protein: CASRGTGVHEQYF.

This clone was detected once. This chain connects TRBV11-3 to TRBJ1-5; 10 nucleotides align to TRBD1. Looked up from germline, CDR1 is SGHNT and CDR2 is YENEEA. The J segment lost 2 bases and the V segment lost 5 bases, leaving 9 bases of the junction unmatched. This CDR3 has 17 residues. The CDR3 nucleotides are TGTGCCAGCAGCGCCCACCGGGACAGGGGCGGCAATCAGCCCCAGCATTTT. Amino acid sequence: CASSAHRDRGGNQPQHF.

The chain couples TRBV30 to TRBJ2-7; D uncertain. Per the germline V gene, CDR1 is GTSNPN and CDR2 is SVGIG (reference sequence). Deletions cut 1 base from V and 3 bases from J, with 10 bases between. CDR3 length: 13 residues. The CDR3, as DNA: TGTGCCTGGAGTGGCGGTACTAACTACGAGCAGTACTTC. This encodes CAWSGGTNYEQYF.

The rearrangement links TRBV6-1 to TRBJ2-7, with 9 positions matching TRBD1. Germline V CDR1 and CDR2: MNHNS, SASEGT. This CDR3 comprises 13 residues. Trimming at V came to 8 bases and at J to 4 bases, leaving 6 bases not matched to a gene. DNA of the CDR3: TGTGCCAGCCTACCGGGACAGGGTTACGAGCAGTACTTC. Protein: CASLPGQGYEQYF.

This clone has more than one count but fewer than ten. The CDR3 here is CASSQEAVGETQYF. CDR3 DNA sequence: TGCGCCAGCAGCCAAGAAGCGGTGGGGGAGACCCAGTACTTC. The chain employs TRBV4-1 and TRBJ2-5; D perhaps matches TRBD2 (5 bases). This CDR3 has 14 amino acids. Germline-derived CDR1 and CDR2 are MGHRA and YSYEKL. Trimming cost V 0 bases and J 5 bases, with 10 bases left between them.

V is TRBV28 and J is TRBJ2-7, with a weak D call TRBD1 (6 bases). The V and J ends lost 6 bases and 5 bases respectively, with 14 bases between them. Germline loops: CDR1 MDHEN, CDR2 SYDVKM. The CDR3 runs to 13 residues. The chain's CDR3 is CASSLQGYHEQYF. CDR3 nucleotide sequence: TGTGCCAGCAGCCTACAGGGCTACCACGAGCAGTACTTC.

This clone has only a few counts. The chain couples TRBV11-3 to TRBJ2-1; TRBD1 is a possible D gene (6 bases). This CDR3 is built from 17 residues. The germline CDR1 and CDR2 sequences are SGHNT and YENEEA. The germline V and J ends were trimmed by 5 bases and 9 bases, with 26 bases remaining between them. CDR3 sequence (DNA): TGTGCCAGCAGCCCCGGAGTGGGGACATCTACTGTTTTTGAGCAGTTCTTC. Its translation: CASSPGVGTSTVFEQFF.

This rearrangement joins TRBV9 to TRBJ2-5; TRBD2 is a possible D gene (5 bases). Trimming shortened V by 0 bases and J by 1 base, and 13 bases separated the two germline ends. Per the germline V gene, CDR1 is SGDLS and CDR2 is YYNGEE. The CDR3 has 16 amino acids. CDR3 in DNA: TGTGCCAGCAGCGTAGTCGGGCTTAGCGCCCAAGAGACCCAGTACTTC. Encoded protein: CASSVVGLSAQETQYF.

The chain is built from TRBV6-4 and TRBJ2-1, with 9 nucleotides matching TRBD2. After removal of 3 bases from V and 5 bases from J, the junction contained 5 bases not matched to a gene. There are 15 residues in the CDR3. CDR1 and CDR2 from the germline V gene are MRHNA and SNTAGT. CDR3 DNA sequence: TGTGCCAGCAGTGAGCAGACTAGCGGACACAATGAGCAGTTCTTC. This gives the protein CASSEQTSGHNEQFF.

The sample holds one count of this clone. V gene TRBV10-3 combines with J gene TRBJ1-3, with unresolved D. The ends were cut back, 0 bases at V and 1 base at J, with 13 bases in the middle. Germline CDR1 is ENHRY and CDR2 is SYGVKD. The length of the CDR3 is 17 residues. Written as DNA, the CDR3 is TGTGCCATCAGTGAGTCGAGAGAGTCAGGTTCTGGAAACACCATATATTTT. It yields the protein CAISESRESGSGNTIYF.

The chain is built from TRBV5-4 and TRBJ1-1; tentatively, D is TRBD1 (6 bases). The CDR3 loop spans 15 amino acids. V lost 4 bases and J lost 4, with 17 bases in between. CDR1 SGHNT and CDR2 YYREEE come from the germline V gene (reference sequence). Here the CDR3 reads CASSPSQGRGTEAFF. In DNA, the CDR3 is TGTGCCAGCAGCCCCTCTCAGGGGAGGGGCACTGAAGCTTTCTTT.

The CDR3 sequence is CASSSLATDTQYF. The CDR3 DNA follows: TGCGCCAGCAGCAGTCTAGCTACAGATACGCAGTATTTT. V and J are TRBV5-1 and TRBJ2-3; D is possibly TRBD2 (5 bases). Germline values: CDR1 SGHRS, CDR2 YFSETQ. V was trimmed by 4 bases and J by 3 bases, leaving 9 bases between them. This CDR3 is built from 13 residues.

This clone came up a few times. The rearrangement uses TRBV6-5 and TRBJ2-6; 7 nucleotides align to TRBD1. Germline V gives CDR1 MNHEY, CDR2 SVGAGI. The CDR3 consists of 15 residues. Trimming at V came to 6 bases and at J to 4 bases, leaving 6 bases not matched to a gene. The CDR3 loop is CASRTTGPGANVLTF. The CDR3 coding sequence is TGTGCCAGCAGGACGACAGGGCCAGGGGCCAACGTCCTGACTTTC.

Here the CDR3 reads CASSSTGAGNTIYF. The CDR3 coding sequence is TGTGCCAGCAGCTCAACAGGGGCTGGAAACACCATATATTTT. The chain uses TRBV7-6 and TRBJ1-3; TRBD1 matches at 7 bases. The CDR3 runs 14 residues. V lost 4 bases, J lost 2 bases, and 2 bases stayed unmatched. Per the germline V gene, CDR1 is SGHVS and CDR2 is FNYEAQ.

This clone was observed a single time. The rearrangement joins TRBV28 to TRBJ2-3, with 9 bases identical to TRBD2. Germline CDR1 reads MDHEN; CDR2 reads SYDVKM. The CDR3 extends over 14 amino acids. J lost 4 bases, V lost 6 bases, and 5 bases had no gene match. The CDR3 coding sequence is TGTGCCAGCAGACCGGGACTAGCATCAGATACGCAGTATTTT. It encodes CASRPGLASDTQYF. Filled out from reference TRBV28 and TRBJ2-3, the complete variable domain reads DVKVTQSSRYLVKRTGEKVFLECVQDMDHENMFWYRQDPGLGLRLIYFSYDVKMKEKGDIPEGYSVSREKKERFSLILESASTNQTSMYLCASRPGLASDTQYFGPGTRLTVL.

The chain links TRBV5-1 to TRBJ1-2; 7 nucleotides match TRBD1. The length of the CDR3 is 15 residues. CDR1 is SGHRS and CDR2 is YFSETQ in the germline V gene. J gave up 3 bases and V 0 bases, and 5 bases lay outside the gene matches. The CDR3 reads CASSLDLRGDYGYTF. The DNA of the CDR3 is TGCGCCAGCAGCTTGGATCTCAGGGGGGACTATGGCTACACCTTC.

The chain uses TRBV29-1 and TRBJ2-7; perhaps TRBD2 as D (6 bases). CDR1 and CDR2 from the germline V gene are SQVTM and ANQGSEA. The CDR3 has 13 residues. Trimming cost V 2 bases and J 6 bases, with 14 bases left between them. The CDR3 DNA is TGCAGCGTTGAACCCCCACTCGGGAGCGAGCAGTACTTC. It specifies CSVEPPLGSEQYF.

The gene calls are TRBV9 and TRBJ2-5, with D maybe TRBD2 (6 bases). Trimming shortened V by 3 bases and J by 4 bases, and 13 bases separated the two germline ends. CDR1 is SGDLS, CDR2 YYNGEE, per germline. This CDR3 spans 14 amino acids. CDR3 DNA: TGTGCCAGCAGCGCTGGGGACTCTGGAGAGACCCAGTACTTC. Translating it yields CASSAGDSGETQYF.

The chain uses TRBV27 and TRBJ2-7; 16 nucleotides align to TRBD2. CDR1 is MNHEY and CDR2 is SMNVEV in the germline V gene (reference sequence). V lost 3 bases to trimming and J lost 4 bases; unmatched junction nucleotides: 0. The CDR3 loop spans 15 amino acids. Here the CDR3 DNA reads TGTGCCAGCAGTTTGGGACTAGCGGGAGGGTACGAGCAGTACTTC. Its protein product is CASSLGLAGGYEQYF.